This paragraph reports one TCR beta chain. Its specificity is unknown. A much larger clonotype is one base distant, so this may be a read error. The sample is drawn from a study of regulatory T cells in long-lasting Graves disease. For the study at large: Patients with persistent Graves' disease had over 5 years of antithyroid drugs and persistent TSH receptor antibodies. Study-wide results and caveats: Only a small sample size was used, which may have cut accuracy. Compared with new cases, persistent Graves' patients showed reduced TCR diversity.

Relying on iRepertoire HTBI primers and Arm-PCR of CDR3 regions, the team built TCR beta libraries. In the authors' methods: Identified across the samples were some 67 TRBV segments and over twelve TRBJ segments. One entry per CDR3 protein, called by TCRdb with MiXCR from the multiplex PCR reads. These V and J calls are TCRdb output, not the study's own analysis. The sample has a few hundred thousand distinct CDR3 sequences; about a quarter are singletons. The germline CDR1 and CDR2 sequences are SNHLY and FYNNEI. The CDR3 runs to 12 residues. Specified time point: persistent/refractory GD, antithyroid drugs over 5 years with positive TRAb. PBMC-derived RNA was used for the TCR library.

This specimen was peripheral blood mononuclear cells (PBMCs), taken when the disease was refractory, from a patient treated with antithyroid drugs. The J gene is TRBJ2-2, the V gene TRBV2, with D possibly TRBD2 on 5 matching bases. This receptor was identified in a female donor with Graves disease. DNA of the CDR3: TGTGCCAGCAGTGTAGAGGCCGGGAAGCTGTTTTTT. Protein product: CASSVEAGKLFF.